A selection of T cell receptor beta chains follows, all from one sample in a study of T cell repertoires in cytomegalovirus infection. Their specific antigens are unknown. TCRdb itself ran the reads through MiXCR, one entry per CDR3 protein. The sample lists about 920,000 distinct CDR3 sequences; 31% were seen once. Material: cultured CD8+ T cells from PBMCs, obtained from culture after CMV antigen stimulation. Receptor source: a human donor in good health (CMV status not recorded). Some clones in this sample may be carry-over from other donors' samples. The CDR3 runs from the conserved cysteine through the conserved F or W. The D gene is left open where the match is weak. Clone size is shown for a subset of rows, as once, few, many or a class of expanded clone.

TGCGCCAGCAGCTTGCCGGGAACAGGGCCAAGCTCCTACGAGCAGTACTTC,CASSLPGTGPSSYEQYF,TRBV5-1,TRBJ2-7,17,once,NA
TGTGCCAGCGGGGGACAGCACAATGAGCAGTTCTTC,CASGGQHNEQFF,TRBV2,TRBJ2-1,12,NA,TRBD1
TGTGCCAGCAGTTCGATCCTAGCGGGGGGGTTAAATGAGCAGTTCTTC,CASSSILAGGLNEQFF,TRBV27,TRBJ2-1,16,few,TRBD2
TGTGCCAGCAGCTCTTCCGGACCCCGGACGCAGTATTTT,CASSSSGPRTQYF,TRBV9,TRBJ2-3,13,NA,NA
TGTGCCAGCAGCTACCCCAGTTTCATGAACACTGAAGCTTTCTTT,CASSYPSFMNTEAFF,TRBV7-8,TRBJ1-1,15,many,NA
TGTGCCAGCAGCCTGAGGGAGGGTGAGGCCTCTGGCTACACCTTC,CASSLREGEASGYTF,TRBV14,TRBJ1-2,15,NA,NA
TGTGCCAGCAGCTTAGGGGTAGGACCGACTCTGAACTATGGCTACACCTTC,CASSLGVGPTLNYGYTF,TRBV7-8,TRBJ1-2,17,few,NA
TGTGCCAGCAGCCTACAGGGCGACAGCAATCAGCCCCAGCATTTT,CASSLQGDSNQPQHF,TRBV3-1,TRBJ1-5,15,NA,NA
TGTGCCAGCAGCGAGCATGGGGGGGCGAATGAAAAACTGTTTTTT,CASSEHGGANEKLFF,TRBV6-5,TRBJ1-4,15,few,NA
TGTGCCAGCAGTTTAGTCTACCGGAGCTCCTACGAGCAGTACTTC,CASSLVYRSSYEQYF,TRBV12-3/TRBV12-4,TRBJ2-7,15,NA,NA
TGTGCCAGCAGTAAGACAGGTTGGCCCCAGCATTTT,CASSKTGWPQHF,TRBV6-2/TRBV6-3,TRBJ1-5,12,NA,NA
TGTGCCAGCAGTGGGGGGACAGTCCTTCCTTATAGCAATCAGCCCCAGCATTTT,CASSGGTVLPYSNQPQHF,TRBV25-1,TRBJ1-5,18,NA,TRBD1
TGCGCCAGCAGCTTGGATAAGGGCCTCTACGAGCAGTACTTC,CASSLDKGLYEQYF,TRBV5-1,TRBJ2-7,14,few,NA
TGTGCCAGCAGCGTATCGGGGGGAGGGGGAGAGCAGTACTTC,CASSVSGGGGEQYF,TRBV9,TRBJ2-7,14,few,NA
TGTGCCAGCAGTCCGAGGTTAACGGGTGAAGCTTTCTTT,CASSPRLTGEAFF,TRBV6-6,TRBJ1-1,13,NA,NA
TGTGCCAGCGGCACCGGGGGAGAGCAGTTCTTC,CASGTGGEQFF,TRBV6-8,TRBJ2-1,11,NA,NA
TGTGCCAGCAGCCTAGCGGGGACCCGCACAGATACGCAGTATTTT,CASSLAGTRTDTQYF,TRBV7-6,TRBJ2-3,15,few,TRBD2
TGTGCTAGCAGCTTCCGGGGCGGAAGCGGGGAGCTGTTTTTT,CASSFRGGSGELFF,TRBV7-7,TRBJ2-2,14,few,NA
TGCGCCAGCAGTTTGGGGGACTACCGATTCACAGATACGCAGTATTTT,CASSLGDYRFTDTQYF,TRBV5-1,TRBJ2-3,16,NA,TRBD2
TGCGCCAGCACTCTAGCACACGGAGATACGCAGTATTTT,CASTLAHGDTQYF,TRBV4-1,TRBJ2-3,13,NA,NA
TGTGCCAGCAACGGTCGAAAGGGGAGGGAGTCGAACACCCTCCACTTT,CASNGRKGRESNTLHF,TRBV6-1,TRBJ1-6,16,few,NA
TGTGCCAGCAGTTTAATAGGACAGGGCGTCCTCTCACCCCTCCACTTT,CASSLIGQGVLSPLHF,TRBV6-6,TRBJ1-6,16,few,TRBD1
TGTGCCAGCAGCCAAGAAGATGGGAAAGAACTGTTTTTT,CASSQEDGKELFF,TRBV3-1,TRBJ1-4,13,NA,NA
TGTGCCAGCGCCGGGTGGGAGACCCAGTACTTC,CASAGWETQYF,TRBV6-2/TRBV6-3,TRBJ2-5,11,few,NA
TGTGCCAGCCATGACGCAAGCTCCTACAATGAGCAGTTCTTC,CASHDASSYNEQFF,TRBV19,TRBJ2-1,14,NA,NA
TGTGCCAGCAGTTACATTGGGACAAGCGATGAGCAGTTCTTC,CASSYIGTSDEQFF,TRBV28,TRBJ2-1,14,few,NA
TGCGCCAGCAGCCAGGATAACGGTAATGGAAGGCCCCTCCACTTT,CASSQDNGNGRPLHF,TRBV4-3,TRBJ1-6,15,NA,NA